Listed below are T cell receptor beta chains from one sample, sequenced in a study of blood T cell repertoires in COVID-19. Method: immunoSEQ multiplex PCR; TCRdb's copy keeps in-frame clones and lacks some. The table shows fewer than 150,000 clones, with around 83% occurring only once. The sample comprised peripheral blood. The receptors shown here come from a woman aged 50 to 60 with acute or convalescent COVID-19. The CDR3 runs from the conserved cysteine through the conserved F or W. Size is stated for part of the rows, as once, few or many counts, or as a class when the clone is expanded.

j_gene | abundance | v_gene | CDR3aa
TRBJ1-1 | . | TRBV5-1 | CASSLGGNTEAFF
TRBJ1-5 | . | TRBV10-3 | CAKQGRVNQPQHF
TRBJ2-2 | . | TRBV30 | CAWSLTGTGELFF
TRBJ2-1 | . | TRBV2 | CASRTRERGSEQFF
TRBJ2-1 | . | TRBV5-6 | CASSFRGASYNEQFF
TRBJ2-3 | . | TRBV5-1 | CASSLRSSGLTDTQYF
TRBJ2-3 | . | TRBV9 | CASSVARGDPDTQYF
TRBJ2-7 | . | TRBV28 | CASTRPPQTSF
TRBJ2-2 | . | TRBV5-1 | CASSWTGQNTGELFF
TRBJ2-7 | . | TRBV18 | CASSPSSYEQYF
TRBJ1-1 | . | TRBV5-1 | CASSVGGHEAFF
TRBJ1-2 | . | TRBV6-5 | CASRRDRLPFYGYTF
TRBJ2-1 | . | TRBV18 | CASSPRDRGQDEQFF
TRBJ1-4 | . | TRBV2 | CASSAVGTDNEKLFF
TRBJ2-3 | . | TRBV5-1 | CASTLDITDTQYF
TRBJ1-6 | few | TRBV2 | CASKVGGGYNSPLHF
TRBJ2-3 | . | TRBV25-1 | CASEKTEGTDTQYF
TRBJ2-4 | . | TRBV9 | CASTRGQGSEDIQYF
TRBJ1-5 | few | TRBV20-1 | CSASQGLNSNQPQHF
TRBJ1-2 | . | TRBV2 | CASSETAGYTF
TRBJ1-2 | few | TRBV6-2/TRBV6-3 | CASSYEQTGGLLYGYTF
TRBJ2-7 | . | TRBV3-1/TRBV3-2 | CASSPGTALREQYF
TRBJ2-3 | few | TRBV11-2 | CASSLSTGRDTQYF
TRBJ1-1 | . | TRBV6-1 | CASSEALRSTEAFF
TRBJ1-1 | . | TRBV6-2/TRBV6-3 | CASSSITGGRTEAFF
TRBJ1-5 | . | TRBV21-1 | CASPRDNNQPQHF